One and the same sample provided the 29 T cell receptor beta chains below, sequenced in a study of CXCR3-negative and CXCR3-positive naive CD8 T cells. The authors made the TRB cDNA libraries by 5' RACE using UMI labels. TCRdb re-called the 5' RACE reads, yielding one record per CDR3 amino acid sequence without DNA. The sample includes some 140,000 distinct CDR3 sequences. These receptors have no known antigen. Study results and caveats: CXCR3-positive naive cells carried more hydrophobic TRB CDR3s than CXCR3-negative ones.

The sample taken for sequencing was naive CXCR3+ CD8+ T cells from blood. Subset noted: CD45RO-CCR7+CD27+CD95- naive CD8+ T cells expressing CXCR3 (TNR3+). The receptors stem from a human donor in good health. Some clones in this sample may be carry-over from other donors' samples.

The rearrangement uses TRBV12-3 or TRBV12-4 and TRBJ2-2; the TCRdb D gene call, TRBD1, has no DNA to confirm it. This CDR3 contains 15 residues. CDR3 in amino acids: CASSRTGRFAGELFF.

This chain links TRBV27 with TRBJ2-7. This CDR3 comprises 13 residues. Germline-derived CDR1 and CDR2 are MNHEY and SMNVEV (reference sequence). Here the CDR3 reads CASSRQGPYEQYF.

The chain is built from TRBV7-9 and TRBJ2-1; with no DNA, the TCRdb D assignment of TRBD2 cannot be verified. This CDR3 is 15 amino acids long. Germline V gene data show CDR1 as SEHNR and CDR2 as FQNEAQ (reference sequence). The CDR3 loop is CASSPKTSGYNEQFF.

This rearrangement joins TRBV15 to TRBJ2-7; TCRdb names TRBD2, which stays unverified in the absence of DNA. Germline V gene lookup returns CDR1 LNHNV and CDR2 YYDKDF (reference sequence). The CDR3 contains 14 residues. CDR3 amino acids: CATSREGLTYEQYF.

CDR3 loop: CASSSPLDSGNTIYF. The chain couples TRBV7-9 to TRBJ1-3. Germline assignment: CDR1 SEHNR and CDR2 FQNEAQ (reference sequence). The CDR3 is 15 amino acids. The full variable domain, rest sourced from reference TRBV7-9 and TRBJ1-3, is DTGVSQNPRHKITKRGQNVTFRCDPISEHNRLYWYRQTLGQGPEFLTYFQNEAQLEKSRLLSDRFSAERPKGSFSTLEIQRTEQGDSAMYLCASSSPLDSGNTIYFGEGSWLTVV.

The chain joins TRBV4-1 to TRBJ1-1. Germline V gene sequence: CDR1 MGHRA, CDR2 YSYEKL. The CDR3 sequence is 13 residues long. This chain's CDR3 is CASSQDTATEAFF.

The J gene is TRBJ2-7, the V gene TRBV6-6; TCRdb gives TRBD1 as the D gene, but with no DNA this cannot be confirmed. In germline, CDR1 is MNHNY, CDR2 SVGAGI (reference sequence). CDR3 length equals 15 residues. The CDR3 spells CASSYSPRGSYEQYF.

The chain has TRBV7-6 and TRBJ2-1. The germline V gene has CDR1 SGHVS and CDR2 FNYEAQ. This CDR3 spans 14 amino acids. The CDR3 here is CASSYFTGDNEQFF.

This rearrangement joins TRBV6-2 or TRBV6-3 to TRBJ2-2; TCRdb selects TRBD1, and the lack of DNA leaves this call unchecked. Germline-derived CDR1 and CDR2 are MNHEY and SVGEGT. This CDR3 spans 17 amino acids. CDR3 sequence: CASRLSQDRGYTGELFF.

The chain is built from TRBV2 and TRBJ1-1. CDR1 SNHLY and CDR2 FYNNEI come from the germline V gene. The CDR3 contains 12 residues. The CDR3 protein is CASSEVRAEAFF. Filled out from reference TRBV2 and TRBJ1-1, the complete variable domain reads EPEVTQTPSHQVTQMGQEVILRCVPISNHLYFYWYRQILGQKVEFLVSFYNNEISEKSEIFDDQFSVERPDGSNFTLKIRSTKLEDSAMYFCASSEVRAEAFFGQGTRLTVV.

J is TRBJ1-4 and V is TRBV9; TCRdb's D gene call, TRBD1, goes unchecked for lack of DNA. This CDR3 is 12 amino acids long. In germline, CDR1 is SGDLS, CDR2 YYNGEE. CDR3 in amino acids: CASGQGSEKLFF. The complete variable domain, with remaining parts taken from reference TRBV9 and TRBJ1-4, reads DSGVTQTPKHLITATGQRVTLRCSPRSGDLSVYWYQQSLDQGLQFLIQYYNGEERAKGNILERFSAQQFPDLHSELNLSSLELGDSALYFCASGQGSEKLFFGSGTQLSVL.

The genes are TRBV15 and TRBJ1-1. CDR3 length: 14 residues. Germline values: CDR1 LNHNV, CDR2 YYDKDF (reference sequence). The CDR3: CATSRAAAGTEAFF.

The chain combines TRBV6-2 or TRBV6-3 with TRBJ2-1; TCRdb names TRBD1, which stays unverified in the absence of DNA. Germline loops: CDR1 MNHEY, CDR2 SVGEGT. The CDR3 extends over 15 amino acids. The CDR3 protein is CASTLGWENPSEQFF.

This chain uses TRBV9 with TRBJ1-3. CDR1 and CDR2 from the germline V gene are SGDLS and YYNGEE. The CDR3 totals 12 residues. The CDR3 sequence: CASSEWGNTIYF. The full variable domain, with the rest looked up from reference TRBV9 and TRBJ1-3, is DSGVTQTPKHLITATGQRVTLRCSPRSGDLSVYWYQQSLDQGLQFLIQYYNGEERAKGNILERFSAQQFPDLHSELNLSSLELGDSALYFCASSEWGNTIYFGEGSWLTVV.

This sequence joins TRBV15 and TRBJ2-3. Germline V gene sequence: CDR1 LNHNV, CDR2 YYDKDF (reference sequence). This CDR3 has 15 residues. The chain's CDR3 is CATSRTDYATDTQYF.

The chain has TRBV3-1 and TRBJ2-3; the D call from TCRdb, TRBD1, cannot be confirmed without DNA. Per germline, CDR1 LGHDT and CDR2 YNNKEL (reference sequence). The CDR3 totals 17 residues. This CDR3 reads CASSQGPRQGGTDTQYF.

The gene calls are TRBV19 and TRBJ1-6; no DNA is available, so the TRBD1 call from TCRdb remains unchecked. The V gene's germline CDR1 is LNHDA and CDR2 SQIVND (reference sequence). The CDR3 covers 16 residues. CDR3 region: CASSNRDRGVNSPLHF.

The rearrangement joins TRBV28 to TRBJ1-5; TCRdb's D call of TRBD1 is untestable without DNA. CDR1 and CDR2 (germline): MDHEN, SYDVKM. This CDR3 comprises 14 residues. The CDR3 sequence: CASRTGVSNQPQHF.

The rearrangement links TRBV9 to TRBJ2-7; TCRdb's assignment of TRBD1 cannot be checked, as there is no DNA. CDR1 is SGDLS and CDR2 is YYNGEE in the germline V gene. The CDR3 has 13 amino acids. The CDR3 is CASSGTGVDEQYF.

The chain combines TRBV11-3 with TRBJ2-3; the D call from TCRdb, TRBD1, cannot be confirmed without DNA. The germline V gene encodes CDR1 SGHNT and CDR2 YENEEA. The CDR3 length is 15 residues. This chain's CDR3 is CASSGRIGGGDTQYF.

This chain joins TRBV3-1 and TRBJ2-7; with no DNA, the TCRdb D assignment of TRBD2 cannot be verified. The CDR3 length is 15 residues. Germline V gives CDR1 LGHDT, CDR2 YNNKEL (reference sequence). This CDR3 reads CASSQDIAGDSEQYF.

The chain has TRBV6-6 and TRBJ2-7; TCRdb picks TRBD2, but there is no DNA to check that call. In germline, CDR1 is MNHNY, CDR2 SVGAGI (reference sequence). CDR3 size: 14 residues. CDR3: CASSYRDWTYEQYF.

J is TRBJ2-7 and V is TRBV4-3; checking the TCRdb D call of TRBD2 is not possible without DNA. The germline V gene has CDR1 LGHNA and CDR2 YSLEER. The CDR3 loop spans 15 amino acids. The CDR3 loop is CASSQSSGEAYEQYF.

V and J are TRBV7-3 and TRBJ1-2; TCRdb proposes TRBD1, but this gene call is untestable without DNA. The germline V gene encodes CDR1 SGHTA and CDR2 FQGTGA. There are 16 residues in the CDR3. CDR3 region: CASSLDGGAANYGYTF.

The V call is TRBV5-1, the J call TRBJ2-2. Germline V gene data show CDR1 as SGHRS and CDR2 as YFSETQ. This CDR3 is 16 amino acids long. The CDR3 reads CASSPYATGNTGELFF.

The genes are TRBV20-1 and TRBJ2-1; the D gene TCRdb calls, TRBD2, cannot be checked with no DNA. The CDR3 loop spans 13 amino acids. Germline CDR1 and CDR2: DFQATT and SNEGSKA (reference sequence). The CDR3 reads CSGRREAYNEQFF.

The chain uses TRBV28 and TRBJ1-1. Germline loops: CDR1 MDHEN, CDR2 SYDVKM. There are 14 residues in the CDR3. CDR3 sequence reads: CASSVAGEVTEAFF.

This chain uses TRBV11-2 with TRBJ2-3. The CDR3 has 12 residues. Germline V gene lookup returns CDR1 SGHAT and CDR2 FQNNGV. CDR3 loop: CASSLGGSEPYF.

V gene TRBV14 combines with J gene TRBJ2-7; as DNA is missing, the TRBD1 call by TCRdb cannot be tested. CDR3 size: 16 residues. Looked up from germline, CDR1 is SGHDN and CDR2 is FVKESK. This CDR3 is CASSPPGGRTSYEQYF.